These 28 T cell receptor beta chains originate from one sample sequenced in a study of OX40 agonist ivuxolimab in advanced cancers. Sequencing used immunoSEQ multiplex PCR; TCRdb keeps in-frame clones, though not all of them. Of fewer than 7,500 clones in the sample, 90% were seen once. The sample was CD4+ or CD8+ T cells sorted from blood, taken in a trial of the OX40 agonist ivuxolimab. The source of these receptors is an adult with an advanced solid tumor such as melanoma, head and neck, liver or kidney cancer.

V usage is TRBV19 and J usage is TRBJ2-1, with no clear D. Germline CDR1 LNHDA, CDR2 SQIVND (reference sequence). V was cut by 5 bases and J by 1 base, with 12 bases left in between. This CDR3 is built from 15 residues. CDR3 nucleotide sequence: TGTGCCAGTAGTCCCGCCTCCGGATCCTACAATGAGCAGTTCTTC. It translates to CASSPASGSYNEQFF.

In this sample, this clone turned up once. This chain uses TRBV28 with TRBJ2-7; 7 nucleotides align to TRBD1. This CDR3 region has 15 residues. Germline V gene sequence: CDR1 MDHEN, CDR2 SYDVKM. V lost 6 bases, J lost 2 bases, and 10 bases stayed unmatched. CDR3 nucleotides: TGTGCCAGCAGCATCTACAGGGGCCTCCCCTACGAGCAGTACTTC. It codes for CASSIYRGLPYEQYF.

The J gene is TRBJ1-1, the V gene TRBV5-1; 11 bases map to TRBD1. J gave up 7 bases and V 3 bases, and 5 bases lay outside the gene matches. Germline V gene lookup returns CDR1 SGHRS and CDR2 YFSETQ. The CDR3 totals 14 residues. CDR3 bases: TGCGCCAGCAGCTCGGGACAGGGGGTTGGTGAAGCTTTCTTT. This codes for CASSSGQGVGEAFF. The full variable domain, in which reference TRBV5-1 and TRBJ1-1 provide the parts outside the CDR3, is KAGVTQTPRYLIKTRGQQVTLSCSPISGHRSVSWYQQTPGQGLQFLFEYFSETQRNKGNFPGRFSGRQFSNSRSEMNVSTLELGDSALYLCASSSGQGVGEAFFGQGTRLTVV.

The CDR3, as DNA: TGTGCCAGCAGCGTAGCGGGACAGGCATACAATGAGCAGTTCTTC. Its protein product is CASSVAGQAYNEQFF. The chain carries TRBV9 and TRBJ2-1; 8 bases map to TRBD1. CDR3 size: 15 residues. V lost 0 bases to trimming and J lost 4 bases; unmatched junction nucleotides: 3. Germline V gives CDR1 SGDLS, CDR2 YYNGEE.

The V call is TRBV9, the J call TRBJ1-2; D remains ambiguous. The CDR3 runs to 12 residues. Germline CDR1 SGDLS, CDR2 YYNGEE. V was pared by 3 bases and J by 8 bases, with 11 bases between. The CDR3 DNA reads TGTGCCAGCAGCGAGGATCCGCTAGGCTACACCTTC. Encoded protein: CASSEDPLGYTF.

The J gene is TRBJ2-2, the V gene TRBV28; possible D gene TRBD1, 6 bases. Between the trimmed V and J ends, which lost 6 bases and 7 bases, there was a span of 15 bases. CDR1 MDHEN and CDR2 SYDVKM come from the germline V gene. The CDR3 runs 14 residues. CDR3 amino acids: CASRTRGEVGELFF. In DNA, the CDR3 is TGTGCCAGCAGAACCAGGGGAGAGGTCGGGGAGCTGTTTTTT.

This chain joins TRBV10-1 and TRBJ2-1; no clear D. Germline loops: CDR1 WNHNN, CDR2 SYGVQD (reference sequence). The V end lost 3 bases, the J end lost 3 bases, and 6 bases lay between the germline ends. The CDR3 covers 13 residues. Written as DNA, the CDR3 is TGCGCCAGCAGTGAAATCTACTACAATGAGCAGTTCTTC. Protein product: CASSEIYYNEQFF.

CDR3 residues: CASSSGLVREQYF. The CDR3 DNA reads as TGTGCCAGTAGTTCGGGACTAGTGCGGGAGCAGTACTTC. The rearrangement joins TRBV19 to TRBJ2-7; 8 nucleotides match TRBD2. The CDR3 totals 13 residues. Germline lookup yields CDR1 LNHDA and CDR2 SQIVND (reference sequence). V lost 5 bases and J lost 7; bases outside the gene matches: 7.

The V gene is TRBV6-5, the J gene TRBJ2-2, with 12 nucleotides matching TRBD2. Germline V CDR1 and CDR2: MNHEY, SVGAGI. This CDR3 contains 15 residues. Germline trimming cut 7 bases from V and 5 bases from J; bases unmatched to any gene: 5. The CDR3: CASTVGTSGTGELFF. The DNA for the CDR3 is TGTGCCAGCACCGTAGGGACTAGCGGGACCGGGGAGCTGTTTTTT.

V gene TRBV9 combines with J gene TRBJ1-5; D is ambiguous. This CDR3 region has 15 residues. From germline, CDR1 is SGDLS and CDR2 YYNGEE. V lost 0 bases and J 4 bases, leaving 11 bases between the germline ends. The CDR3 sequence: CASSVGGLKNQPQHF. Written as DNA, the CDR3 is TGTGCCAGCAGCGTAGGAGGATTGAAAAATCAGCCCCAGCATTTT.

The V call is TRBV7-9, the J call TRBJ2-7, with 7 bases matching TRBD2. The CDR3 contains 16 residues. Trimming removed 5 bases from V and 3 bases from J; junction bases left unmatched: 13. Germline V lookup: CDR1 SEHNR, CDR2 FQNEAQ (reference sequence). CDR3 residues: CASSPVSGTRVYEQYF. DNA for the CDR3: TGTGCCAGCAGCCCAGTCAGCGGGACTCGCGTCTACGAGCAGTACTTC. The complete variable domain, with remaining parts taken from reference TRBV7-9 and TRBJ2-7, reads DTGVSQNPRHKITKRGQNVTFRCDPISEHNRLYWYRQTLGQGPEFLTYFQNEAQLEKSRLLSDRFSAERPKGSFSTLEIQRTEQGDSAMYLCASSPVSGTRVYEQYFGPGTRLTVT.

The rearrangement links TRBV2 to TRBJ1-1; possibly TRBD1 for D (5 bases). This CDR3 spans 15 amino acids. The V and J ends lost 3 bases and 4 bases respectively, with 15 bases between them. Per germline, CDR1 SNHLY and CDR2 FYNNEI. Here the CDR3 reads CASSEIWGLSTEAFF. CDR3 nucleotide sequence: TGTGCCAGCAGTGAGATATGGGGGTTGAGCACTGAAGCTTTCTTT.

This chain links TRBV11-2 with TRBJ2-5; D call uncertain. Trimming cost V 0 bases and J 2 bases, with 10 bases left between them. The CDR3 is 15 residues long. Germline V gene lookup returns CDR1 SGHAT and CDR2 FQNNGV. The CDR3: CASSLEVGSQETQYF. The CDR3 DNA reads TGTGCCAGCAGCTTAGAAGTTGGTAGTCAAGAGACCCAGTACTTC.

The chain combines TRBV5-6 with TRBJ2-3; D is uncertain. The CDR3 totals 16 residues. Germline CDR1 SGHDT, CDR2 YYEEEE. Trimming removed 4 bases at V and 4 bases at J, with 19 bases between. CDR3: CASSTPGSEYPDTQYF. In DNA form, the CDR3 reads TGTGCCAGCAGCACCCCCGGATCCGAGTACCCAGATACGCAGTATTTT.

The chain is built from TRBV27 and TRBJ1-1, with D possibly matching TRBD1 (6 bases). Germline-derived CDR1 and CDR2 are MNHEY and SMNVEV (reference sequence). The CDR3 contains 13 residues. Trimming stripped 6 bases from V and 0 bases from J, with 8 bases between. As DNA, the CDR3 is TGTGCCAGCAGCGACAGGATGAACACTGAAGCTTTCTTT. Residues: CASSDRMNTEAFF.

This clone showed up just a few times. CDR3 amino acids: CASTEWTLTWFF. CDR3 sequence (DNA): TGTGCCAGCACCGAATGGACATTGACATGGTTCTTC. The chain joins TRBV2 to TRBJ2-1; perhaps TRBD1 as D (5 bases). The CDR3 has 12 residues. Looked up from germline, CDR1 is SNHLY and CDR2 is FYNNEI. Trimming took 7 bases from V and 15 from J, leaving 19 bases between them.

The genes are TRBV7-3 and TRBJ2-3; no definite D call. This CDR3 has 13 amino acids. Germline V lookup: CDR1 SGHTA, CDR2 FQGTGA. V was cut by 2 bases and J by 1 base, with 4 bases left in between. CDR3 in amino acids: CASSLVRTDTQYF. The CDR3 DNA reads TGTGCCAGCAGCTTAGTCCGCACAGATACGCAGTATTTT.

The CDR3 reads CASSQGDEKLFF. For the CDR3, the DNA is TGCGCCAGCAGCCAAGGAGATGAAAAACTGTTTTTT. This chain links TRBV4-1 with TRBJ1-4; unclear D gene. CDR1 is MGHRA and CDR2 is YSYEKL in the germline V gene. The CDR3 extends over 12 amino acids. V lost 1 base, J lost 6 bases, and 3 bases lay in between.

The chain combines TRBV5-6 with TRBJ2-1; 7 bases agree with TRBD1. Per the germline V gene, CDR1 is SGHDT and CDR2 is YYEEEE. The CDR3 loop spans 13 amino acids. The V gene end was trimmed by 3 bases and the J gene end by 10 bases; junction bases not matched to a gene: 7. The CDR3 spells CASSWTGGGEQFF. Written as DNA, the CDR3 is TGTGCCAGCAGCTGGACAGGCGGCGGAGAGCAGTTCTTC.

The V and J genes are TRBV19 and TRBJ1-1; tentatively, D is TRBD1 (5 bases). Per the germline V gene, CDR1 is LNHDA and CDR2 is SQIVND (reference sequence). The length of the CDR3 is 12 residues. Trimming stripped 10 bases from V and 5 bases from J, with 14 bases between. The CDR3 DNA is TGTGCCACCGCATGGGGGGGGACTGAAGCTTTCTTT. Its translation is CATAWGGTEAFF.

The V gene is TRBV19, the J gene TRBJ2-3, with D perhaps matching TRBD1 (5 bases). Germline CDR1 reads LNHDA; CDR2 reads SQIVND (reference sequence). CDR3 length: 18 residues. The V and J ends lost 3 bases and 1 base respectively, with 20 bases between them. As DNA, the CDR3 is TGTGCCAGTAGTATTCATGGGCAGGGTAGTTTGGGCACAGATACGCAGTATTTT. Protein sequence: CASSIHGQGSLGTDTQYF.

The J gene is TRBJ2-3, the V gene TRBV7-9; 16 nucleotides match TRBD2. This CDR3 region has 17 residues. Germline V gene sequence: CDR1 SEHNR, CDR2 FQNEAQ (reference sequence). V trimming: 5 bases; J trimming: 14 bases; junction bases outside the gene matches: 16. CDR3 residues: CASSPFWTGLAGGEPYF. The CDR3 coding sequence is TGTGCCAGCAGCCCATTTTGGACGGGACTAGCGGGAGGGGAACCGTATTTT.

V and J are TRBV6-6 and TRBJ2-7; D call uncertain. Trimming stripped 4 bases from V and 0 bases from J, with 10 bases between. Germline-derived CDR1 and CDR2 are MNHNY and SVGAGI (reference sequence). The CDR3 length is 14 residues. CDR3 nucleotides: TGTGCCAGCAGTTTTGCGGAAAGCTCCTACGAGCAGTACTTC. Translated: CASSFAESSYEQYF.

The chain combines TRBV9 with TRBJ1-2, with TRBD1 as a possible D gene (6 bases). CDR1 and CDR2 (germline): SGDLS, YYNGEE. The CDR3 spans 13 residues. V was pared by 4 bases and J by 6 bases, with 13 bases between. In DNA, the CDR3 is TGTGCCAGCAGCATACAGGGTGAGGATGGCTACACCTTC. This gives the protein CASSIQGEDGYTF.

This chain connects TRBV9 to TRBJ2-1; D is perhaps TRBD2 (5 bases). The V gene lost 3 bases and the J gene lost 10 bases, with 14 bases spanning the gap. Germline lookup yields CDR1 SGDLS and CDR2 YYNGEE. The CDR3 has 13 residues. The CDR3 DNA reads as TGTGCCAGCAGCGCCCTGGATCCGGGGGAGCAGTTCTTC. It yields the protein CASSALDPGEQFF. The full variable domain, its missing parts supplied by reference TRBV9 and TRBJ2-1, is DSGVTQTPKHLITATGQRVTLRCSPRSGDLSVYWYQQSLDQGLQFLIQYYNGEERAKGNILERFSAQQFPDLHSELNLSSLELGDSALYFCASSALDPGEQFFGPGTRLTVL.

The chain has TRBV27 and TRBJ1-1; D remains unclear. Germline CDR1 and CDR2: MNHEY and SMNVEV (reference sequence). This CDR3 contains 14 residues. V shed 6 bases and J shed 4 bases, with 15 bases lying between them. The chain's CDR3 is CASSWAGGATEAFF. CDR3 nucleotides: TGTGCCAGCAGCTGGGCCGGAGGAGCCACTGAAGCTTTCTTT.

The rearrangement uses TRBV15 and TRBJ2-7; no clear D gene. Trimming stripped 1 base from V and 0 bases from J, with 10 bases between. Germline V gene lookup returns CDR1 LNHNV and CDR2 YYDKDF (reference sequence). The CDR3 has 15 amino acids. The CDR3 DNA reads as TGTGCCACCAGCAGAGTATTTGACGGCTCCTACGAGCAGTACTTC. Its translation: CATSRVFDGSYEQYF.

V usage is TRBV29-1 and J usage is TRBJ1-4; no definite D call. Trimming took off 6 bases at V and 4 bases at J, with 15 bases between the two ends. The CDR3 length is 14 residues. Germline CDR1 reads SQVTM; CDR2 reads ANQGSEA. Written as DNA, the CDR3 is TGCAGCGTAGCCTCAAATCAGGATAATGAAAAACTGTTTTTT. Residues: CSVASNQDNEKLFF.